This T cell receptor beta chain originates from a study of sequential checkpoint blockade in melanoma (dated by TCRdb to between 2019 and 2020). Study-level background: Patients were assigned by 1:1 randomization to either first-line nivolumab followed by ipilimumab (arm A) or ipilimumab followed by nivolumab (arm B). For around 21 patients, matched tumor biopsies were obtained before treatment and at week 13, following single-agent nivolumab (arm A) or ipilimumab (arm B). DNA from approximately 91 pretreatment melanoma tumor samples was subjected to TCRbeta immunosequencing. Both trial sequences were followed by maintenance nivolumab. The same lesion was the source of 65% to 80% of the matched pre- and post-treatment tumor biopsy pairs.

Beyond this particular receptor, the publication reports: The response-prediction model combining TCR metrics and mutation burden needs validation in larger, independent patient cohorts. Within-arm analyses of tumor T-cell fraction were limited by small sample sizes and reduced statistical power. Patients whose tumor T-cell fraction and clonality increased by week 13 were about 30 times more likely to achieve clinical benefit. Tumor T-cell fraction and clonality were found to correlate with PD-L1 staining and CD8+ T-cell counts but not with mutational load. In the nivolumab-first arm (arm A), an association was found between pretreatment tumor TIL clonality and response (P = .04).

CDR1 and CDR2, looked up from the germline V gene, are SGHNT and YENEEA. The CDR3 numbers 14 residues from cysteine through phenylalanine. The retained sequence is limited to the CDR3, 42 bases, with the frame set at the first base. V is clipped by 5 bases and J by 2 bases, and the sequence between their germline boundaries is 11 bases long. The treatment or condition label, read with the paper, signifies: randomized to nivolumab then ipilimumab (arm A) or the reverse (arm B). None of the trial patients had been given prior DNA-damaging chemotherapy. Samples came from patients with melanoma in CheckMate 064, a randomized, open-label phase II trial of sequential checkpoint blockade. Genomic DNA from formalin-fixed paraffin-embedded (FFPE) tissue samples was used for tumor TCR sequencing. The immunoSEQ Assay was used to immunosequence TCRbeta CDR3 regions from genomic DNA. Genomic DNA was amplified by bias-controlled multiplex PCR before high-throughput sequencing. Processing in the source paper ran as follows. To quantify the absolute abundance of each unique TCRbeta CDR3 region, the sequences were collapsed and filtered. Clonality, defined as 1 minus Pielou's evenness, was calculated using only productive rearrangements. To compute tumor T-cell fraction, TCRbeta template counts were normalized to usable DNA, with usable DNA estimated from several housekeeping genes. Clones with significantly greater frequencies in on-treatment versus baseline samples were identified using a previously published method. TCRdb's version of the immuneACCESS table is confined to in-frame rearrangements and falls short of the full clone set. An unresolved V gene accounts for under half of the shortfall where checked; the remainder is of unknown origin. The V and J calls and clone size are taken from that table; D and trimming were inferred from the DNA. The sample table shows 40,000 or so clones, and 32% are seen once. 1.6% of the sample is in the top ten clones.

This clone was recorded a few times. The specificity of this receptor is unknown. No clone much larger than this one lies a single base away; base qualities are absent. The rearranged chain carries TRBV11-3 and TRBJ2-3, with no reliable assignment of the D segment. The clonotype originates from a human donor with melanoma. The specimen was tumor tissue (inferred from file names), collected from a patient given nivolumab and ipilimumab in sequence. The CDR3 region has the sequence CASSRGSATDTQYF. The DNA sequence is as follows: TGTGCCAGCAGCCGCGGCAGTGCCACAGATACGCAGTATTTT.